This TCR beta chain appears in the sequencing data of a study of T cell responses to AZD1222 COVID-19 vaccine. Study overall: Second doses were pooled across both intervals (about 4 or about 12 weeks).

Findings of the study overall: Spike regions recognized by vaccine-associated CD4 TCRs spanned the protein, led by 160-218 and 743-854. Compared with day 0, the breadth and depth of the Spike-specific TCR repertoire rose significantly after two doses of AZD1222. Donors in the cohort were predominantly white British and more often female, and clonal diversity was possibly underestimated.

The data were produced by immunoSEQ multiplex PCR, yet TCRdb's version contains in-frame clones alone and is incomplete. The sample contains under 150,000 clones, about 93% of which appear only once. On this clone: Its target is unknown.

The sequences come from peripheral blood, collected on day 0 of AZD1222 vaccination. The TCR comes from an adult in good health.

The CDR3 DNA sequence: TGTGCCAGCAGTGAACTAGACAGAGAGAATTCACCCCTCCACTTT. Protein: CASSELDRENSPLHF. V usage is TRBV25-1 and J usage is TRBJ1-6; possible D gene TRBD1, 5 bases. V shed 2 bases and J shed 7 bases, with 12 bases lying between them. The CDR3 contains 15 residues. Germline V gene lookup returns CDR1 MGHDK and CDR2 SYGVNS.